The 7 T cell receptor beta chains presented below share a single source sample, sequenced in a study of graft-versus-host responses after intestinal transplantation. This table comes from immunoSEQ multiplex PCR, and its TCRdb copy is limited to in-frame clones, with some not included. The profile shows 43,000 or so clones, over 80% of them singletons. Sequencing used PBMCs, obtained 750 to 800 days after a first intestinal transplant, on the day of a second. These TCRs come from a human patient who received an intestinal transplant, so some T cells may come from the graft donor.

The chain combines TRBV18 with TRBJ2-5, with D possibly TRBD1 on 6 matching bases. Trimming shortened V by 5 bases and J by 2 bases, and 9 bases separated the two germline ends. The CDR3 is 13 residues long. Germline V gives CDR1 KGHSH, CDR2 LQKENI. The CDR3 loop reads CASSTGSQETQYF. CDR3 in DNA: TGTGCCAGCTCAACAGGGTCTCAAGAGACCCAGTACTTC.

This rearrangement joins TRBV6-5 to TRBJ1-1; 7 positions agree with TRBD1. This CDR3 has 13 residues. Germline CDR1 and CDR2: MNHEY and SVGAGI. The ends lost 5 bases at V and 7 bases at J; junction bases unmatched: 7. The CDR3 nucleotides read TGTGCCAGCAGTCAGAGGGACAGCTATGAAGCTTTCTTT. Translation gives CASSQRDSYEAFF.

V and J are TRBV28 and TRBJ1-3; TRBD1 might be the D (5 bases). Germline values: CDR1 MDHEN, CDR2 SYDVKM. This CDR3 contains 15 residues. V dropped 6 bases and J dropped 7 bases, with 19 bases sitting between them. CDR3 amino acids: CASRPPEGLGNTIYF. The CDR3 bases are TGTGCCAGCAGGCCTCCGGAGGGGCTTGGCAACACCATATATTTT.

This rearrangement joins TRBV6-4 to TRBJ2-2; 11 nucleotides align to TRBD2. With 0 bases clipped from V and 3 bases from J, the junction kept 3 bases outside the gene matches. The germline CDR1 and CDR2 sequences are MRHNA and SNTAGT. The CDR3 is made up of 17 amino acids. CDR3 nucleotide sequence: TGTGCCAGCAGTGACTCGACTAGCGGGGCGGACACCGGGGAGCTGTTTTTT. Amino acid sequence: CASSDSTSGADTGELFF.

This chain links TRBV29-1 with TRBJ1-2; tentatively, D is TRBD1 (6 bases). Germline V gene lookup returns CDR1 SQVTM and CDR2 ANQGSEA. Between the trimmed V and J ends, which lost 7 bases and 3 bases, there was a span of 12 bases. This CDR3 comprises 12 residues. CDR3 sequence (DNA): TGCAGCGCAGGGGACAACTACTATGGCTACACCTTC. Its protein product is CSAGDNYYGYTF. Together with reference TRBV29-1 and TRBJ1-2, the CDR3 gives the full variable domain: SAVISQKPSRDICQRGTSLTIQCQVDSQVTMMFWYRQQPGQSLTLIATANQGSEATYESGFVIDKFPISRPNLTFSTLTVSNMSPEDSSIYLCSAGDNYYGYTFGSGTRLTVV.

The chain uses TRBV5-1 and TRBJ2-1, with D possibly being TRBD1 (5 bases). This CDR3 spans 11 amino acids. Germline V gives CDR1 SGHRS, CDR2 YFSETQ. Deletions cut 2 bases from V and 12 bases from J, with 9 bases between. CDR3 amino acids: CASSFQGGQFF. The CDR3 DNA reads as TGCGCCAGCAGCTTCCAGGGTGGGCAGTTCTTC. The full variable domain, completed using reference TRBV5-1 and TRBJ2-1, is KAGVTQTPRYLIKTRGQQVTLSCSPISGHRSVSWYQQTPGQGLQFLFEYFSETQRNKGNFPGRFSGRQFSNSRSEMNVSTLELGDSALYLCASSFQGGQFFGPGTRLTVL.

V is TRBV2 and J is TRBJ1-5; 8 bases are a match to TRBD1. This CDR3 comprises 17 residues. V dropped 5 bases and J dropped 7; count of bases not matched to a gene: 16. Germline V gene sequence: CDR1 SNHLY, CDR2 FYNNEI. The CDR3 region is CASSLPGQAGLGQPQHF. CDR3 bases: TGTGCCAGCAGTTTACCGGGACAGGCAGGTTTGGGGCAGCCCCAGCATTTT.